This T cell receptor (beta chain) was identified during a study of human T cells and chemical hapten exposure. From the RACE reads, TCRdb called clonotypes with MiXCR, one entry per CDR3 protein. Of nearly 110,000 distinct CDR3 sequences listed, roughly an eighth are singletons. Noted time point: pre-sensitization, week 0. This sample's treatment: therapeutic diphenylcyclopropenone sensitization with weekly scalp DPC. The V gene's germline CDR1 is KGHSH and CDR2 LQKENI. V gave up 6 bases and J gave up 0 bases, with 9 bases separating them. The CDR3 loop spans 14 amino acids. This clonotype was found a few times.

The V and J genes are TRBV18 and TRBJ1-3; TRBD1 is a possible D gene (5 bases). The receptor was isolated from a woman aged 50 to 60 with alopecia areata. Some clones in this sample may be carry-over from other donors' samples. Sample: whole blood, taken in connection with sensitization to the hapten diphenylcyclopropenone (DPC). CDR3 amino acids: CASSRQTSGNTIYF. DNA for the CDR3: TGTGCCAGCTCTCGACAGACCTCTGGAAACACCATATATTTT.